This T cell receptor beta chain appears in the sequencing data of a study of blood T cell repertoires in COVID-19. Study-level background: Material from acute and convalescent COVID-19 was sourced from the United States, Italy and Spain. Sample material is recorded as cDNA or gDNA derived from T cells, B-cell-depleted T cells, or PBMCs.

Original analysis: Amplified reference gene primers provided the basis for estimating nucleated cell counts. Clones were sequenced by immunoSEQ multiplex PCR, and TCRdb holds only the in-frame ones, with some missing. That table gives V, J and clone size, and the DNA gave D and trimming. The table includes some 130,000 clones, roughly three quarters detected once. The germline CDR1 and CDR2 sequences are LGHNA and YNFKEQ. This CDR3 comprises 13 residues. Trimming pared 0 bases from V and 7 bases from J, leaving 7 bases between. The material sequenced was peripheral blood. The clonotype comes from a woman aged 70-85 years with acute or convalescent COVID-19. The chain combines TRBV4-2 with TRBJ2-1; unclear D gene. The CDR3 region is CASSQDQVNEQFF. DNA for the CDR3: TGTGCCAGCAGCCAAGATCAGGTAAATGAGCAGTTCTTC.